The present TCR beta chain was sequenced within a study of vaccination effects on CD4 cells after COVID-19. Produced via immunoSEQ multiplex PCR; TCRdb's table is partial and in-frame only. The sample consists of some 27,000 clones, approximately 60% of them appearing once. Study-level points and caveats: Few convalescent patients and no early post-infection timepoints were included in the study.

As to this clone: Antigen: not known.

CDR1 and CDR2 from the germline V gene are ENHRY and SYGVKD. Between the trimmed V and J ends, which lost 2 bases and 2 bases, there was a span of 22 bases. The length of the CDR3 is 18 residues. Investigators separated out CD4+ T cells once 10 days of culture had passed. This specimen consisted of CD4+ T cells from PBMCs cultured without peptide, obtained before COVID-19 vaccination. The chain carries TRBV10-3 and TRBJ2-7; TRBD1 might be the D (5 bases). This clonotype was obtained from a human donor who received a COVID-19 vaccine. CDR3 protein: CAISEAVEGSLGAYEQYF. Written as DNA, the CDR3 is TGTGCCATCAGTGAGGCGGTTGAAGGATCCTTAGGGGCCTACGAGCAGTACTTC.